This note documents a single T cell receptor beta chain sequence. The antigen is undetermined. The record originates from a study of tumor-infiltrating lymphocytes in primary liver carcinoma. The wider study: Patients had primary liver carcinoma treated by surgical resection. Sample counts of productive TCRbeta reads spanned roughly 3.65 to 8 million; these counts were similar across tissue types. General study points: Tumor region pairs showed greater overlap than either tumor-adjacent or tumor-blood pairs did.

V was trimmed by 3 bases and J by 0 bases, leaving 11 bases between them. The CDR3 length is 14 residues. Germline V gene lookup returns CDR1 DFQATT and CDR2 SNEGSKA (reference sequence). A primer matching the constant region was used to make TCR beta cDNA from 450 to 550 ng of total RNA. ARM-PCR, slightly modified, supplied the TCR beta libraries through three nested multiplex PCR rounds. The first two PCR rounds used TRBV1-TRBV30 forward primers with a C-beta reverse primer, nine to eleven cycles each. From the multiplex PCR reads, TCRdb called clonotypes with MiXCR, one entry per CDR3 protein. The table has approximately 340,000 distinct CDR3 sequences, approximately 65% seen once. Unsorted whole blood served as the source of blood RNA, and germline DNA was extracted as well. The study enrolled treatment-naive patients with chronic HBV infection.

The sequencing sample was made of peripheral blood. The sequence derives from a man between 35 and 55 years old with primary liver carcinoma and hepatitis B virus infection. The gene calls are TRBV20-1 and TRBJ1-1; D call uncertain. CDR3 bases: TGCAGTGCTAGGGACTACACCGTGAACACTGAAGCTTTCTTT. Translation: CSARDYTVNTEAFF.